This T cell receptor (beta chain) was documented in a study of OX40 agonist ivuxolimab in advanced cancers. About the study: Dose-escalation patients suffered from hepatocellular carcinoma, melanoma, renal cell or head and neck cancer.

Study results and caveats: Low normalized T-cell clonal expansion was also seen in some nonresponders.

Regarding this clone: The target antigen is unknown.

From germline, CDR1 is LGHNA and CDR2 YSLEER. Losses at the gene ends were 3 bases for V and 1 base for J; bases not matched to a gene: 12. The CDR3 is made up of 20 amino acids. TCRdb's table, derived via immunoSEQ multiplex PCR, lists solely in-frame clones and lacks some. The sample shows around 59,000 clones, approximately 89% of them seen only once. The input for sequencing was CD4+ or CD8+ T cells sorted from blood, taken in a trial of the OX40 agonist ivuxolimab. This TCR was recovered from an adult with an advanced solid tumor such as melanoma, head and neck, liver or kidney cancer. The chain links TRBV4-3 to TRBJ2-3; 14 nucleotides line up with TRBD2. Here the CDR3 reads CASSHSRTSGRRHGTDTQYF. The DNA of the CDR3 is TGCGCCAGCAGCCATTCTAGGACTAGCGGGAGGAGGCATGGCACAGATACGCAGTATTTT.